These 5 T cell receptor beta chains were all obtained from the same sample, sequenced in a study of shared clonotypes between healthy human individuals. Only in-frame clones appear in the TCRdb table, and some are missing; sequencing was by immunoSEQ multiplex PCR. The table shows roughly 2.1 million clones, with roughly 91% occurring only once. CD45RO negativity and positive selection for CCR7 defined naive CD8 cells, a population that excluded terminally differentiated effector memory CD45RA+ cells. What was sequenced was naive CD8+ T cells from PBMCs. Receptors originate from a man between 18 and 29 years old in good health. Some clones in this sample may be carry-over from other donors' samples.

The J gene is TRBJ1-5, the V gene TRBV19; D is uncertain. This CDR3 spans 17 amino acids. The V end lost 0 bases, the J end lost 0 bases, and 12 bases lay between the germline ends. Germline V CDR1 and CDR2: LNHDA, SQIVND (reference sequence). DNA of the CDR3: TGTGCCAGTAGTATAGACGCGCTCCTATATAGCAATCAGCCCCAGCATTTT. Translation gives CASSIDALLYSNQPQHF.

This chain joins TRBV2 and TRBJ2-5; 8 positions match TRBD1. The germline CDR1 and CDR2 sequences are SNHLY and FYNNEI. The CDR3 spans 13 residues. V dropped 6 bases and J dropped 4; count of bases not matched to a gene: 4. In DNA, the CDR3 is TGTGCCAGCAGGGGACAGGAGTTAGAGACCCAGTACTTC. Translation gives CASRGQELETQYF.

This clone was counted once. The chain is built from TRBV5-6 and TRBJ2-2, with D possibly being TRBD1 or TRBD2 (5 bases each). Germline lookup yields CDR1 SGHDT and CDR2 YYEEEE. V gave up 8 bases and J gave up 2 bases, with 13 bases separating them. This CDR3 has 14 residues. The CDR3 region has the DNA TGTGCCAGTGCACCCGGGACCAACACCGGGGAGCTGTTTTTT. Its translation: CASAPGTNTGELFF. Full variable domain (missing parts from reference TRBV5-6 and TRBJ2-2): DAGVTQSPTHLIKTRGQQVTLRCSPKSGHDTVSWYQQALGQGPQFIFQYYEEEERQRGNFPDRFSGHQFPNYSSELNVNALLLGDSALYLCASAPGTNTGELFFGEGSRLTVL.

Comments on this clone: At the DNA level, this CDR3 is encoded by other sequences in the same sample as well. V and J are TRBV7-6 and TRBJ2-7; D ambiguous. Trimming pared 2 bases from V and 2 bases from J, leaving 7 bases between. The CDR3 sequence is 13 residues long. Germline loops: CDR1 SGHVS, CDR2 FNYEAQ. The CDR3 spells CASSLRETYEQYF. CDR3 DNA sequence: TGTGCCAGCAGCTTAAGAGAAACCTACGAGCAGTACTTC.

The V gene is TRBV4-1, the J gene TRBJ1-1; 8 nucleotides agree with TRBD1. The ends lost 7 bases at V and 13 bases at J; junction bases unmatched: 20. Germline assignment: CDR1 MGHRA and CDR2 YSYEKL. The CDR3 has 15 amino acids. CDR3 sequence (DNA): TGCGCCAGCACCCTGGACCCAAAGACAGGGGCGGTGGGTTTCTTT. Protein: CASTLDPKTGAVGFF.